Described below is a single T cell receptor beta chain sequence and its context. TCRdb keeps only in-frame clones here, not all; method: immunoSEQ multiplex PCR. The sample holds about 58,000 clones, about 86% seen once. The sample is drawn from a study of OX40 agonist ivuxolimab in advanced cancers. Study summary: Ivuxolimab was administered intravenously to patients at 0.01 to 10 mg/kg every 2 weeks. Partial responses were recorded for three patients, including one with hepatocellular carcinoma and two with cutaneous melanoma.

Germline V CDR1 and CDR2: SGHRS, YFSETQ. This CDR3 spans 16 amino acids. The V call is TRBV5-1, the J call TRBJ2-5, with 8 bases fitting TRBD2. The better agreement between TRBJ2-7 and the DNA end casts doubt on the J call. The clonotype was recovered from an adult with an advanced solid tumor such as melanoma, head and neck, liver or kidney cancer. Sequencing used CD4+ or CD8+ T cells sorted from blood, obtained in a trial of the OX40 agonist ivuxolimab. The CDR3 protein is CASSFLTRGGLYEQYF. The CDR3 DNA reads TGCGCCAGCAGCTTTCTTACTCGGGGGGGCCTCTACGAGCAGTACTTC.